The T cell receptor beta chain described here comes from a study of vaccination effects on CD4 cells after COVID-19. As for the study in general: Post-vaccine samples followed the second dose by a median of 72 days.

Expansion with viral peptide pools was applied to antigen-specific CD4+ T cells by the ViraFEST assay prior to sequencing. Cultured cells yielded isolated CD4+ T cells after 10 to 11 days. Two doses of either BNT162b2 or mRNA-1273 were given to each participant. This clone showed up just once. Its matching antigen is unknown. Assay used: immunoSEQ multiplex PCR; TCRdb lists only in-frame clones, some missing. The sample shows 70,000 to 85,000 clones, around 81% of them seen only once. Per the germline V gene, CDR1 is MNHEY and CDR2 is SVGEGT. The ends were cut back, 2 bases at V and 0 bases at J, with 7 bases in the middle. The CDR3 runs to 14 residues.

This chain joins TRBV6-2 or TRBV6-3 and TRBJ1-1; tentative D call: TRBD1 (6 bases). The receptor was isolated from a human donor who received a COVID-19 vaccine. This specimen was CD4+ T cells from PBMCs cultured with HCoV-229E spike peptides, taken after COVID-19 vaccination. The CDR3 DNA reads as TGTGCCAGCAGTTACGGACAGATGAACACTGAAGCTTTCTTT. Its translation is CASSYGQMNTEAFF.